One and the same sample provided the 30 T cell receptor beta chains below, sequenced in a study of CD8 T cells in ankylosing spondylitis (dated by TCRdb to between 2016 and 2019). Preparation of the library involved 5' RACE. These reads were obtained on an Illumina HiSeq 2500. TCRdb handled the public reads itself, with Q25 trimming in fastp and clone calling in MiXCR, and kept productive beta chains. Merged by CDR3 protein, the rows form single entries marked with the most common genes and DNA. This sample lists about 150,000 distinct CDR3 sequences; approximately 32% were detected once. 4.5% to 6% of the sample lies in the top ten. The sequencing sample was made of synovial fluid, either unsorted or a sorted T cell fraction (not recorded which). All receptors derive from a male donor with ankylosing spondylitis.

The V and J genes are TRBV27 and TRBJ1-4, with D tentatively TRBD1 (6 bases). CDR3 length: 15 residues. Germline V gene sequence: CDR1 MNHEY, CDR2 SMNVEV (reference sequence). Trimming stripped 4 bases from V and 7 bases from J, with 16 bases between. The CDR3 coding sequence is TGTGCCAGCAGTTGGAGGGGGTCATCTGGTGAAAAACTGTTTTTT. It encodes CASSWRGSSGEKLFF.

The CDR3 reads CASSLGQYYEQYF. For the CDR3, the DNA is TGCGCCAGCAGCTTGGGACAGTATTACGAGCAGTACTTC. The chain carries TRBV5-1 and TRBJ2-7; D perhaps matches TRBD1 (5 bases). The CDR3 is made up of 13 amino acids. Germline V gene data show CDR1 as SGHRS and CDR2 as YFSETQ. The V end lost 0 bases, the J end lost 4 bases, and 8 bases lay between the germline ends.

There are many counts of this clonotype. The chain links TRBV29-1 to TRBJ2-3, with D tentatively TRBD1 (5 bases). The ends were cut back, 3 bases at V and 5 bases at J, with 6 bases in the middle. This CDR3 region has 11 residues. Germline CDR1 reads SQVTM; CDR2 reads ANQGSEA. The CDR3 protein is CSVDRGDTQYF. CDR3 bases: TGCAGCGTTGATAGGGGAGATACGCAGTATTTT.

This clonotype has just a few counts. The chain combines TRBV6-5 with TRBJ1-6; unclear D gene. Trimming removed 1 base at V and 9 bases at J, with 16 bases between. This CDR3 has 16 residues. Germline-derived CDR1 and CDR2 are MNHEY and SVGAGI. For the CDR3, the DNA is TGTGCCAGCAGTTACTTCCTACCCAGCGGTGGTTCACCCCTCCACTTT. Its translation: CASSYFLPSGGSPLHF.

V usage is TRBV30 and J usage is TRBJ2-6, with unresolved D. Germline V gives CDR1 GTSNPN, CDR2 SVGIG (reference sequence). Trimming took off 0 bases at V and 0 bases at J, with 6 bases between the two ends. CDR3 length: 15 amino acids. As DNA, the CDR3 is TGTGCCTGGAGTGTAGGTGGCTCTGGGGCCAACGTCCTGACTTTC. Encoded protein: CAWSVGGSGANVLTF.

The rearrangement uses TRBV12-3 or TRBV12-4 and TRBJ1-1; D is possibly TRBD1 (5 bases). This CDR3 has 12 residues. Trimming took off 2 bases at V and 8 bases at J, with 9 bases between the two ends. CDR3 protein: CASSLQGGEAFF. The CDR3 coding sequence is TGTGCCAGCAGTTTACAGGGAGGCGAAGCTTTCTTT.

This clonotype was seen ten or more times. The CDR3 protein is CASSESNQPQHF. The CDR3 nucleotides read TGTGCCAGCAGTGAGAGCAATCAGCCCCAGCATTTT. The gene calls are TRBV2 and TRBJ1-5; no firm D call. CDR3 length: 12 residues. V lost 3 bases and J lost 1, with 1 base in between. In germline, CDR1 is SNHLY, CDR2 FYNNEI.

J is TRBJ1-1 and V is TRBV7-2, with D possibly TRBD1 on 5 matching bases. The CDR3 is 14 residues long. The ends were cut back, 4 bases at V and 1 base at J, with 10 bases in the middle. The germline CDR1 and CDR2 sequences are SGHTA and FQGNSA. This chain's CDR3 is CASSSVQGNTEAFF. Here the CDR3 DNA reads TGTGCCAGCAGCTCCGTCCAGGGGAACACTGAAGCTTTCTTT.

CDR3 bases: TGTGCCAGCAGCCAAGATCCTAGTGGGATTTTCTACAATGAGCAGTTCTTC. Protein product: CASSQDPSGIFYNEQFF. The chain uses TRBV4-2 and TRBJ2-1; D uncertain. Trimming cost V 0 bases and J 3 bases, with 15 bases left between them. There are 17 residues in the CDR3. Germline V gives CDR1 LGHNA, CDR2 YNFKEQ.

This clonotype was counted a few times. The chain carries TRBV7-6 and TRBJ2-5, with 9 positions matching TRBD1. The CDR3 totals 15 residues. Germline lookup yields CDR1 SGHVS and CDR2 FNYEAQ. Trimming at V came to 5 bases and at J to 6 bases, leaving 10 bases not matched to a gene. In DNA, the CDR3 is TGTGCCAGCAGCCCTAGGCGACAGGGGGGACAGACCCAGTACTTC. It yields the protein CASSPRRQGGQTQYF.

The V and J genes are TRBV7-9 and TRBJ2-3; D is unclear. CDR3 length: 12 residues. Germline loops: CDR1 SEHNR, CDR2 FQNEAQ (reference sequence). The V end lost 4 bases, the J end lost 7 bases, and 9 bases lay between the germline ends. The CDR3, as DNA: TGTGCCAGCAGCTCCTCCCCCTATACGCAGTATTTT. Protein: CASSSSPYTQYF.

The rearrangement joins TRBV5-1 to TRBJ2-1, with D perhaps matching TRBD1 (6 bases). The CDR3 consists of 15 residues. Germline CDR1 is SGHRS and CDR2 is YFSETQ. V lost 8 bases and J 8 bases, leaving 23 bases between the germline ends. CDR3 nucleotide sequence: TGCGCCAGTACCCCGGGACACCTGGGGACGGATGAGCAGTTCTTC. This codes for CASTPGHLGTDEQFF.

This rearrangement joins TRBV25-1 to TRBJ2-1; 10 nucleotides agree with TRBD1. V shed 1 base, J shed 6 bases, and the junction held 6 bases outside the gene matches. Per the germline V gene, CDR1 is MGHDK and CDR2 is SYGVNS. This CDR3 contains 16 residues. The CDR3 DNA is TGTGCCAGCAGTGAATGGGGACAGGGGCGCGGCAATGAGCAGTTCTTC. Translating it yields CASSEWGQGRGNEQFF.

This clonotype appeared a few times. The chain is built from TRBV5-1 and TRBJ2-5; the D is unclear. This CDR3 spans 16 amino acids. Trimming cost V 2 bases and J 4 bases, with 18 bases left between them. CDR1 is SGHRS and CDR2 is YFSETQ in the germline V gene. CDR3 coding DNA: TGCGCCAGCAGCTTTGTTGGCTTACAGTTCGGAGAGACCCAGTACTTC. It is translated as CASSFVGLQFGETQYF.

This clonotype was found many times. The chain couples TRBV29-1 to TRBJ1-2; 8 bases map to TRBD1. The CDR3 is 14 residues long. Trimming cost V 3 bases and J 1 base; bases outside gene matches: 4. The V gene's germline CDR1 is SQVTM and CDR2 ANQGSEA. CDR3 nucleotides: TGCAGCGTTGAGAACAGGGGGGGTAACTATGGCTACACCTTC. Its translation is CSVENRGGNYGYTF.

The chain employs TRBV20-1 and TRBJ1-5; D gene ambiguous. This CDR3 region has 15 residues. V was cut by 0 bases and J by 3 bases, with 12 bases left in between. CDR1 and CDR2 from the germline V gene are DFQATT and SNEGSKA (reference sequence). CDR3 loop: CSARDDRGNNQPQHF. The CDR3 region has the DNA TGCAGTGCTAGAGACGATCGAGGTAACAATCAGCCCCAGCATTTT.

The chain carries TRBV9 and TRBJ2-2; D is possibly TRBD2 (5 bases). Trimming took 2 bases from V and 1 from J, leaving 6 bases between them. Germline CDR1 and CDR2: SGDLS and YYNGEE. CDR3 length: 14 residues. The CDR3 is CASSVGGNTGELFF. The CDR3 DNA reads TGTGCCAGCAGCGTCGGAGGGAACACCGGGGAGCTGTTTTTT.

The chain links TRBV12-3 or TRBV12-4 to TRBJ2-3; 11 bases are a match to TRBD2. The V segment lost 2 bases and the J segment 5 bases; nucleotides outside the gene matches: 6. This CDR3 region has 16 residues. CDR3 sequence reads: CASSLNSGGAQDTQYF. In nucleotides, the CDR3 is TGTGCCAGCAGTTTAAATAGCGGGGGGGCCCAAGATACGCAGTATTTT.

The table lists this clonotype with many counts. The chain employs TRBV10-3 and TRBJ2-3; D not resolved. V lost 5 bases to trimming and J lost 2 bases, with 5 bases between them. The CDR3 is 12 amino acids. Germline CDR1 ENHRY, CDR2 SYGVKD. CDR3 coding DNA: TGTGCCATCAGTTCGAACACAGATACGCAGTATTTT. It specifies CAISSNTDTQYF.

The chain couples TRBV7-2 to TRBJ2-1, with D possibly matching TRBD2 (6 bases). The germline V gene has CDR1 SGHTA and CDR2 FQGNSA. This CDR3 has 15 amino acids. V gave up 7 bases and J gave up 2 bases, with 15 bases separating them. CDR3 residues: CASTVVGSPYNEQFF. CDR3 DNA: TGTGCCAGCACCGTAGTCGGGAGTCCCTACAATGAGCAGTTCTTC.

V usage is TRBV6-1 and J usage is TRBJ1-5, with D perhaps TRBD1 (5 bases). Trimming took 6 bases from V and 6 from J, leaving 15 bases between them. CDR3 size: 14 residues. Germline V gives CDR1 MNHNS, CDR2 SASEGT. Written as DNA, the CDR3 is TGTGCCAGCAGGGGGACGGAAAGCGGTCAGCCCCAGCATTTT. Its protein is CASRGTESGQPQHF.

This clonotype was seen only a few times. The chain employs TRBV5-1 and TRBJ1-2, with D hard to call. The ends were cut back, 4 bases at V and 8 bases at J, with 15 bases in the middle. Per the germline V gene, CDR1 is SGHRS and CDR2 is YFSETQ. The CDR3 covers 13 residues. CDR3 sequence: CASSPDGARGYTF. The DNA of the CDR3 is TGCGCCAGCAGCCCGGACGGAGCTAGAGGCTACACCTTC.

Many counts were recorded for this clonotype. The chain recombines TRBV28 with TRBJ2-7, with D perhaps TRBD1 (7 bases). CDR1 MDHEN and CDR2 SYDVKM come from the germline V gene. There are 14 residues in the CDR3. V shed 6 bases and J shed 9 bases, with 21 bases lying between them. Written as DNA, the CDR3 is TGTGCCAGCAGAGTCAGACAGGGAGGTAGCGGGCAGTACTTC. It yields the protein CASRVRQGGSGQYF.

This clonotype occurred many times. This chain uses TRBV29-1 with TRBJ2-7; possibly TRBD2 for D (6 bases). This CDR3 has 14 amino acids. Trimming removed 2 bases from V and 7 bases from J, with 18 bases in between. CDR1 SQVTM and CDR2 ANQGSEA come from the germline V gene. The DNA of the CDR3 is TGCAGCGTTGAAAGCCCCCGGGGGACTGAAGAGCAGTACTTC. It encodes CSVESPRGTEEQYF.

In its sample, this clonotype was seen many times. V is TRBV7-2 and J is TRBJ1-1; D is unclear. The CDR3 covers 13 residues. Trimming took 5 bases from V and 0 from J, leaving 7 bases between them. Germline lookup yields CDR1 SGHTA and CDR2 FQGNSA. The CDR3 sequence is CASSGRMNTEAFF. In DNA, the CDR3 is TGTGCCAGCAGCGGTCGAATGAACACTGAAGCTTTCTTT.

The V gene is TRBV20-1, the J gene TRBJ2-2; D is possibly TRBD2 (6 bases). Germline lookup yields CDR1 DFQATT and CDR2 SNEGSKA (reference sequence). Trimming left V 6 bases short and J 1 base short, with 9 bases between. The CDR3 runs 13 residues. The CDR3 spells CSARRENTGELFF. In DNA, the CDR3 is TGCAGTGCCCGGCGGGAGAACACCGGGGAGCTGTTTTTT.

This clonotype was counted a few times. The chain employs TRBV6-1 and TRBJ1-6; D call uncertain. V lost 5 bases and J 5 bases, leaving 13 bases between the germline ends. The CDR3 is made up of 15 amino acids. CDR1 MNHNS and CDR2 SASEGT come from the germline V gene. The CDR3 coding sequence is TGTGCCAGCAGTAGGGTTCCGGAGGATAATTCACCCCTCCACTTT. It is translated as CASSRVPEDNSPLHF.

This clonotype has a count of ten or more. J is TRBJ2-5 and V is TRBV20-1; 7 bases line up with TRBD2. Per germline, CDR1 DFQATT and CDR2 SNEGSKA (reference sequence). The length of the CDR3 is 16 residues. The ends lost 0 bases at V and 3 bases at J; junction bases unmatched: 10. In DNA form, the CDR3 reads TGCAGTGCTAGAGATTGGGGGGGGTCAAAGAAAGAGACCCAGTACTTC. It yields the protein CSARDWGGSKKETQYF.

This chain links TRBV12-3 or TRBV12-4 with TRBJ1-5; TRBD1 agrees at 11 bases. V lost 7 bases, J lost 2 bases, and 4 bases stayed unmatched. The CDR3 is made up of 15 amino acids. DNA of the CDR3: TGTGCCAGCACCCCGGGACAGGGGGGCAATCAGCCCCAGCATTTT. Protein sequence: CASTPGQGGNQPQHF.

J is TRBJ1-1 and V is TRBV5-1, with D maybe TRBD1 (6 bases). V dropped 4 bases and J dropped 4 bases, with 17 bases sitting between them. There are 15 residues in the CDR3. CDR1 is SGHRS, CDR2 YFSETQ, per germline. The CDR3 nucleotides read TGCGCCAGCAGCCTTCTAGGGGGGACCGGCACTGAAGCTTTCTTT. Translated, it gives CASSLLGGTGTEAFF.